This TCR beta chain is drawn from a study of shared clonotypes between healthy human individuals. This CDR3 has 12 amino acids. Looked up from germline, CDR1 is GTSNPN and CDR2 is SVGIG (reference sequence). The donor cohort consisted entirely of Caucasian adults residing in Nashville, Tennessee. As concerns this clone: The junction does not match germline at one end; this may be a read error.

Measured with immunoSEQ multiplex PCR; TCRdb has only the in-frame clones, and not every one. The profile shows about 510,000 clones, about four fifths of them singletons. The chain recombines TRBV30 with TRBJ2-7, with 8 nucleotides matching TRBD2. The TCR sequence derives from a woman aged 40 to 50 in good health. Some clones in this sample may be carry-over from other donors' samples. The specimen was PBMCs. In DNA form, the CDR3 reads TGTGCCTGGAGTGTACAAGGGACTAGGAAAACATTC. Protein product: CAWSVQGTRKTF. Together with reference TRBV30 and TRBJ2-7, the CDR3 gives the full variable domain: SQTIHQWPATLVQPVGSPLSLECTVEGTSNPNLYWYRQAAGRGLQLLFYSVGIGQISSEVPQNLSASRPQDRQFILSSKKLLLSDSGFYLCAWSVQGTRKTFGPGTRLTVT.